This TCR beta chain appears in the sequencing data of a study of human thymus T cells. Study conclusions and caveats: Related reports documented highly overlapping thymic repertoires among unrelated individuals. Apparent skewing of V and J gene usage characterized both thymic and blood repertoires.

Corrective heart surgery yielded resections, and these provided the thymus tissue. V lost 1 base to trimming and J lost 1 base; unmatched junction nucleotides: 2. The CDR3 spans 17 residues. The V gene's germline CDR1 is SGHDN and CDR2 FVKESK. As concerns this clone: Its antigen is undetermined.

Repertoires were generated with immunoSEQ multiplex PCR, while TCRdb's copy carries only in-frame clones and drops some. The sample includes some 130,000 clones, about 95% of them seen just once. The receptor was isolated from a boy under two years old with a congenital heart defect but otherwise immunologically healthy. Sequenced sample: thymus tissue. The chain is built from TRBV14 and TRBJ2-2, with TRBD2 identical over 11 bases. Written as DNA, the CDR3 is TGTGCCAGCAGCCAAGGGCTAGCGGGGGGGAACACCGGGGAGCTGTTTTTT. Amino acid sequence: CASSQGLAGGNTGELFF.